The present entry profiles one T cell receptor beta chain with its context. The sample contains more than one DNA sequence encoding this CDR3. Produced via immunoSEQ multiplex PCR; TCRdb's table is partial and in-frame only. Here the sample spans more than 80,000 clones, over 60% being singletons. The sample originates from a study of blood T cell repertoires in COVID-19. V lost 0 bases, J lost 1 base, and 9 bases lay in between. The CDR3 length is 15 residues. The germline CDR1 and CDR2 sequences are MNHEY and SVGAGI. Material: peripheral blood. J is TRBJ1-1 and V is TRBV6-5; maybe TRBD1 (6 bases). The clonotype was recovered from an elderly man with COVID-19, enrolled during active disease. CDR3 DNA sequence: TGTGCCAGCAGTTACTCGATAGGGGGGAACACTGAAGCTTTCTTT. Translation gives CASSYSIGGNTEAFF.